This T cell receptor beta chain was sequenced for a study of T cell repertoires in cytomegalovirus infection. CDR3 length equals 13 residues. Looked up from germline, CDR1 is SGHNT and CDR2 is YYREEE (reference sequence). The ends were cut back, 3 bases at V and 8 bases at J, with 12 bases in the middle. TCRdb analysed the reads with MiXCR anew, one entry per CDR3 protein. This table holds hundreds of thousands of distinct CDR3 sequences, more than 9% found once. This receptor was obtained from a human donor in good health (CMV status not recorded). Some clones in this sample may be carry-over from other donors' samples. This chain connects TRBV5-4 to TRBJ2-1; possibly TRBD2 for D (6 bases). The sample taken for sequencing was PBMCs. The CDR3 bases are TGTGCCAGCAGCTCAACTAGCATCGATGAGCAGTTCTTC. As protein: CASSSTSIDEQFF.